The present T cell receptor (beta chain) was sequenced within a study of graft-versus-host responses after intestinal transplantation. Turning to the study itself: Every one of the recipients received anti-thymocyte globulin induction and afterwards took tacrolimus and steroids for approximately three years. Findings and limits, study-wide: High graft-versus-host to host-versus-graft clonal ratios were seen in allografts of patients with graft-donor T cell macrochimerism. Some GvH clones were seen earlier in gut or blood, suggesting intestinal origin.

The assay was immunoSEQ multiplex PCR, and TCRdb's table has in-frame clones only and misses some. In the table there are approximately 58,000 clones, approximately 90% of which are singletons. In the case of this clone: Its specificity is not known.

The receptor was derived from a human patient who received an intestinal transplant, so some T cells may come from the graft donor. Sequencing was performed on PBMCs, taken 26 days after transplant.

CDR3 loop: CASRTAGFGDQPQHF. The CDR3 DNA reads as TGTGCCAGCAGAACCGCAGGGTTTGGGGATCAGCCCCAGCATTTT. This rearrangement joins TRBV27 to TRBJ1-5, with D maybe TRBD1 (5 bases). The CDR3 has 15 amino acids. The germline V gene encodes CDR1 MNHEY and CDR2 SMNVEV (reference sequence). V was cut by 6 bases and J by 5 bases, with 17 bases left in between.